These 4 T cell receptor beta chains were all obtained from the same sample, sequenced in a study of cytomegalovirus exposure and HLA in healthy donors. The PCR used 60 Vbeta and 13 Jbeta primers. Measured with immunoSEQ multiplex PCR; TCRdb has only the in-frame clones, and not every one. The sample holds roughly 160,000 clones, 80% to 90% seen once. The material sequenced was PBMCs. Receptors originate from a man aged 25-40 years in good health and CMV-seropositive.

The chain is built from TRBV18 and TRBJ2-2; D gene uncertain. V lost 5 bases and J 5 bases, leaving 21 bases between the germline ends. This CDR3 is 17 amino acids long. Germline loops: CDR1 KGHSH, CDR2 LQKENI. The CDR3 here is CASSVTWRPDGTGELFF. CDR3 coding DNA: TGTGCCAGCTCAGTTACTTGGAGACCAGATGGGACCGGGGAGCTGTTTTTT.

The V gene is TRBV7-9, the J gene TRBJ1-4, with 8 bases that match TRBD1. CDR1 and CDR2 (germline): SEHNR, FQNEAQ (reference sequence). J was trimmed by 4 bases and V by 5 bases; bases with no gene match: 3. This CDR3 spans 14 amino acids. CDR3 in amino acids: CASSPGQVNEKLFF. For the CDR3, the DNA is TGTGCCAGCAGCCCGGGACAGGTTAATGAAAAACTGTTTTTT. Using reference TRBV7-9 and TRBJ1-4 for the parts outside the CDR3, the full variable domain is DTGVSQNPRHKITKRGQNVTFRCDPISEHNRLYWYRQTLGQGPEFLTYFQNEAQLEKSRLLSDRFSAERPKGSFSTLEIQRTEQGDSAMYLCASSPGQVNEKLFFGSGTQLSVL.

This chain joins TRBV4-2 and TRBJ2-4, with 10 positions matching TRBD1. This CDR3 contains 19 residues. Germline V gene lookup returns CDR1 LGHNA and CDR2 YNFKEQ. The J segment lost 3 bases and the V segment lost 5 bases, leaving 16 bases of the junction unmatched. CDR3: CASSSRDRGILKGKNIQYF. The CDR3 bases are TGTGCCAGCAGCTCCCGGGACAGGGGAATTTTGAAAGGCAAAAACATTCAGTACTTC.

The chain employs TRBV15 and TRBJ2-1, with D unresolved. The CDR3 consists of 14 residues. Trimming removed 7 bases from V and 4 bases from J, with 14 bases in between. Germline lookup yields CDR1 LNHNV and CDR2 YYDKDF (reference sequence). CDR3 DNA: TGTGCCACCACGCCGACATCCCCGTACAATGAGCAGTTCTTC. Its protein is CATTPTSPYNEQFF.